Described below is a single TCR beta chain sequence and its context. Its antigen is not known. The data stem from a study of cytomegalovirus exposure and HLA in healthy donors. The donors were members of the validation cohort, which comprised 90 to 150 subjects and was separate from the first cohort of some 680 subjects. The study's findings and limits: Usually a TCR sequence was rare, but some public TCRs were found in many donors. In vitro experiments confirmed that a few CMV-associated chains were specific for CMV antigens.

Deletions cut 2 bases from V and 13 bases from J, with 17 bases between. CDR1 is SGHDN and CDR2 is FVKESK in the germline V gene. This CDR3 has 14 amino acids. Here immunoSEQ multiplex PCR was the method, and the copy in TCRdb shows in-frame clones only, minus some. The data contain some 70,000 clones, 75% to 90% of them singletons. Sequencing input: PBMCs. The chain combines TRBV14 with TRBJ1-4; tentative D call: TRBD1 (5 bases). This receptor was obtained from a woman between 18 and 29 years old in good health and CMV-seronegative. This CDR3 reads CASSQLRREGGLFF. The CDR3 region has the DNA TGTGCCAGCAGCCAACTTCGCAGGGAGGGTGGACTGTTTTTT.